This T cell receptor (beta chain) was obtained from a study of T cells in Graves' hyperthyroidism and ophthalmopathy (dated by TCRdb to the late 2010s). For the study in its entirety: Peripheral blood was collected at initial diagnosis, before any treatment. The approximately 90 discovery patients were randomly split 7:3 into training and test sets. According to the paper, TCR Vbeta CDR3 sequencing was carried out on roughly 130 peripheral blood samples, which came from 40 to 45 ophthalmopathy, under 85 hyperthyroidism and approximately 17 progressor patients. A discovery cohort of approximately 97 patients, approximately 45 with Graves' ophthalmopathy and 57 with stable Graves' hyperthyroidism, was used to find distinguishing TCR V-J signatures. After sampling, hyperthyroidism patients received methimazole starting at 30 mg daily, and ophthalmopathy patients received high-dose intravenous methylprednisolone. Thyroid tissue and blood T-cell repertoires from six Graves' hyperthyroidism patients were also compared in the study. An independent validation cohort of some 18 hyperthyroidism patients and some 15 patients who later progressed to ophthalmopathy tested prospective prediction of ophthalmopathy.

This clonotype came up many times. Its antigen specificity is not known. No per-base quality is available; no much larger clone lies one base away. CDR3 length: 13 amino acids, cysteine to phenylalanine. The kept DNA is CDR3 alone, 39 bases in frame from the first base. V trim: 6 bases; J trim: 4 bases; unmatched bases: 5. CDR1 and CDR2 are drawn from the germline V gene: MNHEY, SVGEGT. Amplification of TCR beta CDR3 regions was carried out from RNA transcripts. The first round of RT-PCR for the TCR CDR3 was performed with the HTBI primer set and the Qiagen OneStep RT-PCR kit. Libraries were constructed in a second round of multiplex PCR, after which size selection and purification were performed. Libraries were sequenced paired-end with 100 bp reads on an Illumina HiSeq2000. Per the original workflow: SOAPnuke was used to process the raw data, removing reads that contained adapters or uncalled bases, had a mean Phred below 15, or lacked an exact match to the constant primer or identifier. High-quality paired reads were merged with COPE v1.2.5, and unique nucleotide sequences were defined as clonotypes. Clonotypes were aligned to IMGT TRBV, TRBD and TRBJ reference segments using MiTCR v1.1. Only V-J combinations with frequency above 0.0001, covering about 99% of repertoires, were analysed. A TCS score was defined as the ratio between F50 (clonal expansion) and ExV (chaos), using BLOSUM62-based TCRdist between CDR3 peptides within each V-J. Welch's t-statistics and random forest reduced around 550 V-J features to 13, which were used in a naive Bayes classifier (R e1071). Using fastp at Q25 and MiXCR, TCRdb reprocessed the public reads and kept productive beta chains. Each entry merges the rows of one CDR3 protein and shows their most common DNA and genes. V and J calls and clone size were set by TCRdb, not the authors. The sample profile shows 300,000 to 350,000 distinct CDR3 sequences; approximately 14% of them were found once. About 26% of the sample lies in the top ten.

Graves' hyperthyroidism was defined as stable when no progression to ophthalmopathy occurred over 18 months of follow-up. Hyperthyroidism patients were aged 18 to 65 years and newly diagnosed, with disease duration of less than 2 months. Patients with uncontrolled infections, other autoimmune diseases, pregnancy or lactation were excluded. Diagnoses were based on clinical symptoms, serum thyroxine and TRAb, thyroid ultrasound and orbital computed tomography. PBMCs were separated from 8 to 10 ml of fresh peripheral blood using Ficoll-Paque density gradient centrifugation. Trizol reagent was used to extract total RNA, and RNA quality was then checked on an Agilent 2100 Bioanalyzer. The full study reports these points: In validation, the model predicted progression to ophthalmopathy a median of about 6.5 months before onset, with roughly 70% sensitivity and about 75% specificity. A model built on a 13 V-J signature distinguished ophthalmopathy from stable hyperthyroidism, reaching about 88% sensitivity and under 84% specificity in cross-validation and 80%/75% in testing. Sample size was not statistically predetermined, and investigators were not blinded to group allocation. Most expanded thyroid clonotypes (frequency above 0.001) were also detected in blood, suggesting blood repertoires may reflect thyroid immune responses.

The receptor chain draws on TRBV6-2 or TRBV6-3 and TRBJ2-5; 7 bases in between match TRBD1. This TCR was recovered from a woman younger than 45 with Graves' hyperthyroidism. The sample consisted of blood. For the CDR3, the sequence is CASRDTGVETQYF. The DNA sequence is as follows: TGTGCCAGCAGAGATACAGGGGTAGAGACCCAGTACTTC.